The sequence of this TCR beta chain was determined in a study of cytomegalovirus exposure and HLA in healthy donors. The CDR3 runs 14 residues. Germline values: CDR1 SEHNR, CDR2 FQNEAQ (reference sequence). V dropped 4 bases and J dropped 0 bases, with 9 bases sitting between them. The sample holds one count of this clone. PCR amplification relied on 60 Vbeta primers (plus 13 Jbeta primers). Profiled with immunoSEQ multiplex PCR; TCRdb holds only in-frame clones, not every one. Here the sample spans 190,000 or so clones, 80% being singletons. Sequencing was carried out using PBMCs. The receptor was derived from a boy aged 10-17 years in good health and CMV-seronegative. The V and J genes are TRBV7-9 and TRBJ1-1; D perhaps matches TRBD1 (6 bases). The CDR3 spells CASSWGTLNTEAFF. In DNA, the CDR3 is TGTGCCAGCAGCTGGGGGACACTGAACACTGAAGCTTTCTTT.